This is a list of T cell receptor beta chains from one sample in a study of cytotoxic CD8 clonotypes in ibrutinib-treated CLL. Clones were sequenced by immunoSEQ multiplex PCR, and TCRdb holds only the in-frame ones, with some missing. The sample yields tens of thousands of clones, 45% to 65% seen once. The specimen comprised PBMCs, sampled after 12 months of ibrutinib treatment. The receptors derive from a human donor with chronic lymphocytic leukemia. CDR3s include the opening cysteine and the closing phenylalanine or tryptophan. D genes are given only for firm matches. Size is stated for part of the rows, as once, few or many counts, or as a class when the clone is expanded.

. | . | TRBJ1-6 | TRBV5-4 | TGTGCCAGCAGCGTTGGATCCGGGCGCGGGAAATCACCCCTCCACTTT | CASSVGSGRGKSPLHF
. | TRBD1 | TRBJ1-2 | TRBV11-2 | TGTGCCAGCAGCCTCACAGGGGGGACGGGTGGCTACACCTTC | CASSLTGGTGGYTF
few | TRBD2 | TRBJ2-3 | TRBV7-6 | TGTGCCAGCAGCTTAGGCGGGGGGGAGACAGATACGCAGTATTTT | CASSLGGGETDTQYF
few | . | TRBJ1-1 | TRBV11-2 | TGTGCCAGCAGCTTTGGGGGGCTCGCTTTCTTT | CASSFGGLAFF
. | . | TRBJ2-2 | TRBV2 | TGTGCCAGCAGTGCTGCTAGTAACACCGGGGAGCTGTTTTTT | CASSAASNTGELFF
few | . | TRBJ1-1 | TRBV6-1 | TGTGCCAGCAAACTAGAGAGGAACACTGAAGCTTTCTTT | CASKLERNTEAFF
few | TRBD2 | TRBJ2-7 | TRBV2 | TGTGCCAACGAGGGACTAGCGGGAGTGGACGAGCAGTACTTC | CANEGLAGVDEQYF
. | . | TRBJ1-1 | TRBV6-6 | TGTGCCAGCAGTCACAAACAGGCAACTGAAGCTTTCTTT | CASSHKQATEAFF
. | TRBD1 | TRBJ1-6 | TRBV18 | TGTGCCAGCTCTCCACCGGGACAGTCGACTTCACCCCTCCACTTT | CASSPPGQSTSPLHF
. | . | TRBJ2-1 | TRBV9 | TGTGCCAGCGGCACCCAAGTTACCTACAATGAGCAGTTCTTC | CASGTQVTYNEQFF